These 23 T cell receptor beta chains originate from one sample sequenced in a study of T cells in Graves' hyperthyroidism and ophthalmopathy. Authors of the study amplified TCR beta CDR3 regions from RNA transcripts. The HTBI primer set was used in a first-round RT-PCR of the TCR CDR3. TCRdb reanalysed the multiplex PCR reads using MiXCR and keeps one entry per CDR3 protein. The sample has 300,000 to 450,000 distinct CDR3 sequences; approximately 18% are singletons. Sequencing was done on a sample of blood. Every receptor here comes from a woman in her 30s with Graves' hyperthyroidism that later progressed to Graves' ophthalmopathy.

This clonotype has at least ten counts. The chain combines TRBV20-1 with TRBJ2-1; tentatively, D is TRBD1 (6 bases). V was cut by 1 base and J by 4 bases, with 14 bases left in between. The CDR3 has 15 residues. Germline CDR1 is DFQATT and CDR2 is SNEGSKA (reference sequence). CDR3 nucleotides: TGCAGTGCTAGAGCTGAAACAGGGTCGTACAATGAGCAGTTCTTC. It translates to CSARAETGSYNEQFF.

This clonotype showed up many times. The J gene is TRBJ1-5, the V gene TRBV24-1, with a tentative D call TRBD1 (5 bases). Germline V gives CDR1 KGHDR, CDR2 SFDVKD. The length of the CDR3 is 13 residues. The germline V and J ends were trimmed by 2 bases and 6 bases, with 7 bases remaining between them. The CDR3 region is CATSDSGLQPQHF. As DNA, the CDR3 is TGTGCCACCAGTGATTCAGGGCTTCAGCCCCAGCATTTT.

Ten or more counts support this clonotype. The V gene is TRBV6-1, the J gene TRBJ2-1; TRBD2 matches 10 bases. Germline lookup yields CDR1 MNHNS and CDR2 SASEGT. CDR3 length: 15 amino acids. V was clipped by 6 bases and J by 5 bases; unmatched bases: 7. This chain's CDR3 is CASRHLAGANNEQFF. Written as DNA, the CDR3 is TGTGCCAGCAGGCATCTAGCGGGAGCAAACAATGAGCAGTTCTTC.

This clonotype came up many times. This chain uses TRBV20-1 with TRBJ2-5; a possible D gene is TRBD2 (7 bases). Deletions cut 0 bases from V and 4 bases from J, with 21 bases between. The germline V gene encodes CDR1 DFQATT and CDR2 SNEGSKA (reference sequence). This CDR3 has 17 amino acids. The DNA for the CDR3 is TGCAGTGCTAGAGATAGTGGGGGTTGGAGGGGGGGAGAGACCCAGTACTTC. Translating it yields CSARDSGGWRGGETQYF.

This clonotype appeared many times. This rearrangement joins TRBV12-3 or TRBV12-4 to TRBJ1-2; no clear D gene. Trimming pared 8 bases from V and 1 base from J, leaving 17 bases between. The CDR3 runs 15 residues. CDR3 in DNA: TGTGCCAGCCAGTCGGCAGGAGCCCATAACTATGGCTACACCTTC. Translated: CASQSAGAHNYGYTF.

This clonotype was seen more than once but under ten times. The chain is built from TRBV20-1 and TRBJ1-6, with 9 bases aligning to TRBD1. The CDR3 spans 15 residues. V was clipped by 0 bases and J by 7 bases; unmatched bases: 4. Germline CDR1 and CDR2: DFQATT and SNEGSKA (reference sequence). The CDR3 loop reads CSARDPGTGNSPLHF. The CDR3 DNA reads TGCAGTGCTAGAGATCCTGGGACAGGGAATTCACCCCTCCACTTT.

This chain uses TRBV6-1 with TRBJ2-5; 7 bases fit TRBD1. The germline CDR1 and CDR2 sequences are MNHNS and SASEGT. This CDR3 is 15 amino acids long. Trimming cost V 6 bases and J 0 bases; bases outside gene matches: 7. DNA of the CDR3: TGTGCCAGCAGCGAACAGGGGCTATACCAAGAGACCCAGTACTTC. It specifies CASSEQGLYQETQYF.

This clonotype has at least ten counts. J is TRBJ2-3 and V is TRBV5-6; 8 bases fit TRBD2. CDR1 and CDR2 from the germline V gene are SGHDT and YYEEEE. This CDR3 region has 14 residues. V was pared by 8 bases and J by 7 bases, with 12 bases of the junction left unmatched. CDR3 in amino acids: CASRRAGEGNTQYF. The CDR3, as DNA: TGTGCCAGTAGAAGAGCGGGAGAAGGAAATACGCAGTATTTT.

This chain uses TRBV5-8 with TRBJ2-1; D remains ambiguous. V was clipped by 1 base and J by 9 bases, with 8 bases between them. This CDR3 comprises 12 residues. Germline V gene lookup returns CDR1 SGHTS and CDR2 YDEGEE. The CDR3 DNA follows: TGTGCCAGCAGCTTGCCCCAGAGTGAGCAGTTCTTC. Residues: CASSLPQSEQFF.

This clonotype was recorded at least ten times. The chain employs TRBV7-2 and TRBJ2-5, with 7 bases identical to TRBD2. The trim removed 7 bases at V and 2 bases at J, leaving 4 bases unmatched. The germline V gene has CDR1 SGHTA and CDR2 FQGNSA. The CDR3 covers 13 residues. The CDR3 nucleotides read TGTGCCAGCACCCCGGGACTACAAGAGACCCAGTACTTC. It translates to CASTPGLQETQYF. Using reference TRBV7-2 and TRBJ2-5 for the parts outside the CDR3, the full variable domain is GAGVSQSPSNKVTEKGKDVELRCDPISGHTALYWYRQSLGQGLEFLIYFQGNSAPDKSGLPSDRFSAERTGGSVSTLTIQRTQQEDSAVYLCASTPGLQETQYFGPGTRLLVL.

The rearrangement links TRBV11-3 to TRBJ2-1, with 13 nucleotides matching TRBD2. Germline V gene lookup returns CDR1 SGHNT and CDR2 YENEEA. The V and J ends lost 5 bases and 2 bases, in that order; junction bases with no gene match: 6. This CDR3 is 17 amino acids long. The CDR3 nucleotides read TGTGCCAGCAGCCGGACTAGCGGGAGTTTGACCTACAATGAGCAGTTCTTC. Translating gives CASSRTSGSLTYNEQFF.

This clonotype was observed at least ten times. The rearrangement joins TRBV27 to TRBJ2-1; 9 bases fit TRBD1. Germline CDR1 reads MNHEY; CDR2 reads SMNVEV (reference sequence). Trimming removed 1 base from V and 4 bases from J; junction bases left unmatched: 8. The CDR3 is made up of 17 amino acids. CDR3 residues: CASSLYGTGQGYNEQFF. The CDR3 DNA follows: TGTGCCAGCAGTTTATACGGTACCGGACAGGGGTACAATGAGCAGTTCTTC.

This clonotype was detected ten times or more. The CDR3 loop reads CASSPYSGRSSGANVLTF. The CDR3 DNA is TGTGCCAGCAGCCCCTATAGCGGGAGGAGCTCTGGGGCCAACGTCCTGACTTTC. The rearrangement joins TRBV3-1 to TRBJ2-6; 10 nucleotides agree with TRBD2. J lost 0 bases, V lost 4 bases, and 6 bases had no gene match. The CDR3 totals 18 residues. From germline, CDR1 is LGHDT and CDR2 YNNKEL (reference sequence).

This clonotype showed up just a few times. The CDR3 region has the DNA TGCGCCAGCAGCCTCGAAGTCGGGAATTCACCCCTCCACTTT. Its translation is CASSLEVGNSPLHF. This sequence joins TRBV4-1 and TRBJ1-6; D is uncertain. Trimming pared 4 bases from V and 7 bases from J, leaving 11 bases between. The length of the CDR3 is 14 residues. CDR1 MGHRA and CDR2 YSYEKL come from the germline V gene.

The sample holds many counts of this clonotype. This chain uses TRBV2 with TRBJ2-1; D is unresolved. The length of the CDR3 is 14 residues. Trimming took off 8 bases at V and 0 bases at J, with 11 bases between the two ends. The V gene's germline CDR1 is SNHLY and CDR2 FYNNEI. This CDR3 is CASDGRGSYNEQFF. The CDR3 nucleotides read TGTGCCAGCGACGGACGCGGCTCCTACAATGAGCAGTTCTTC.

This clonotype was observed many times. CDR3 DNA: TGTGCCAGCAGTGAAAGGAACTCTGGGGCCAACGTCCTGACTTTC. Amino acids: CASSERNSGANVLTF. The chain uses TRBV2 and TRBJ2-6; D remains unclear. Looked up from germline, CDR1 is SNHLY and CDR2 is FYNNEI. Deletions cut 2 bases from V and 0 bases from J, with 5 bases between. The CDR3 contains 15 residues. Full variable domain (rest looked up from reference TRBV2 and TRBJ2-6): EPEVTQTPSHQVTQMGQEVILRCVPISNHLYFYWYRQILGQKVEFLVSFYNNEISEKSEIFDDQFSVERPDGSNFTLKIRSTKLEDSAMYFCASSERNSGANVLTFGAGSRLTVL.

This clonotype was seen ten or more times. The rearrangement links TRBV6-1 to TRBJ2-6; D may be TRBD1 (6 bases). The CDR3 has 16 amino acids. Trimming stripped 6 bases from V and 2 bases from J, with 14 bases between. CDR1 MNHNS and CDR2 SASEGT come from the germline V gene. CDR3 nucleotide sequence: TGTGCCAGCAGAACAGGGTTATCCGCTGGGGCCAACGTCCTGACTTTC. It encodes CASRTGLSAGANVLTF.

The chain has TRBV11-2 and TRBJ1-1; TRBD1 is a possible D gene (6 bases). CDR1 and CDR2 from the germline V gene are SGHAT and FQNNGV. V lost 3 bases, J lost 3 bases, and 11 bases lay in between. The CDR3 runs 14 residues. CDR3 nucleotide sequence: TGTGCCAGCAGCTTGGGGGCCTGGGACACTGAAGCTTTCTTT. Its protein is CASSLGAWDTEAFF.

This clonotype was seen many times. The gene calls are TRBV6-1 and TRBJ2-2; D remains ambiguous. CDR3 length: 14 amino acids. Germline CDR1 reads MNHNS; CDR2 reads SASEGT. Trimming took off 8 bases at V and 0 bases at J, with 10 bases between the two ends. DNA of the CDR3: TGTGCCAGCCTTAGGGTATCGAACACCGGGGAGCTGTTTTTT. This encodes CASLRVSNTGELFF.

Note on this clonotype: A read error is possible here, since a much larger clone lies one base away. This CDR3 is CASSSRDSSYDQYF. As DNA, the CDR3 is TGTGCCAGCAGCTCGCGGGACAGCTCCTACGATCAGTACTTC. The V call is TRBV11-2, the J call TRBJ2-7, with D maybe TRBD1 (7 bases). CDR3 size: 14 residues. CDR1 and CDR2 from the germline V gene are SGHAT and FQNNGV.

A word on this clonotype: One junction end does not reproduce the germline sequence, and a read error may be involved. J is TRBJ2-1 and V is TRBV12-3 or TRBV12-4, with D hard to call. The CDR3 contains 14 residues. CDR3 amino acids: CASSPLGSYNEQFF. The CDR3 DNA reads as TGTGCCAGCAGCCCCCTGGGGTCATACAATGAACAGTTCTTC.

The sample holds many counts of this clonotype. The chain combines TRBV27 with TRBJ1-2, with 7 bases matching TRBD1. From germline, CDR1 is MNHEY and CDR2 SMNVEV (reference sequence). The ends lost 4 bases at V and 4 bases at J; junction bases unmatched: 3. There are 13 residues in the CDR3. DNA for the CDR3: TGTGCCAGCAGTTCGACAGGGAGCTATGGCTACACCTTC. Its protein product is CASSSTGSYGYTF.

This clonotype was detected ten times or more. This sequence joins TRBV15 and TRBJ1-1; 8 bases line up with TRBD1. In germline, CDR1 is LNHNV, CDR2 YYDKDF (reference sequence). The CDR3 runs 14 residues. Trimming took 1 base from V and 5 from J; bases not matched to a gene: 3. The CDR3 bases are TGTGCCACCAGCAGAGGGACAGGGAGGACTGAAGCTTTCTTT. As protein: CATSRGTGRTEAFF.